The following is a TCR beta chain sequence with its context. Ten or more counts support this clonotype. No antigen is known for it. It has no much larger one-base neighbor in the sample; base qualities were not kept. The record originates from a study of beta chain bispecific antibodies for T cell cancers (dated by TCRdb to 2020 to 2023). In the study overall: T cells from healthy donors were cocultured with T cell leukemia lines in the presence of bispecific antibodies, after which the depletion of each TRBV family was measured by TRBV sequencing of the surviving cells. Jurkat cells expressed surface TRBV12 (TRBV12-3), and HPB-ALL cells expressed surface TRBV5-5.

The germline V gene specifies SGHTA as CDR1 and FQGNSA as CDR2. Including the terminal cysteine and phenylalanine, the CDR3 comprises 12 residues. Solely the CDR3 DNA is kept, with 36 bases framed from the first base. V and J lose 6 bases and 8 bases, and a span of 11 bases separates them. The libraries included unique molecular identifier barcodes, and the barcodes were used to quantify clonotypes. Qiagen AllPrep DNA/RNA Micro kits were used to isolate total RNA, and an Agilent TapeStation was used to check RNA quality. TCR beta libraries were constructed by 5' RACE, in which cDNA synthesis was followed by two PCR steps with TCR beta constant-region gene-specific primers. An Illumina MiSeq platform was used to sequence the TCR beta libraries. On the authors' methods: Reads were processed with MIGEC, MiXCR and VDJtools. To get a clonotype's frequency, the unique molecular identifiers belonging to that clonotype were divided by all unique molecular identifiers in the sample. Any TRBV gene that IMGT lists as a pseudogene or open reading frame, and is therefore nonfunctional, such as TRBV1, TRBV12-1 and TRBV21, was left out. TCRdb reprocessed the public reads (quality trimming at Q25 with fastp, clone calling with MiXCR) and kept in-frame beta chains. For every CDR3 protein sequence, its rows merge into one entry that carries the most common genes and DNA. V and J calls and clone size were set by TCRdb, not the authors. A total of just over 20,000 distinct CDR3 sequences appear in this sample, around 2.4% of them only once. 30% to 35% of the sample is in the top ten clones.

Points the paper makes about the study in general: Each sequenced sample mixed leukemia cell line cells with normal T cells, and most targeted TRBV signal came from the leukemia cells rather than normal T cells. Cross-reactivity of the anti-TRBV5-5 antibody with TRBV5-6 was attributed to high sequence similarity between the two genes.

T cells were expanded from blood mononuclear cells with anti-CD3 antibody OKT3 or CD3/CD28 Dynabeads for roughly three days. The expanded T cells were grown in RPMI 1640 containing 10% fetal bovine serum, recombinant human IL-2 (around 94 IU/ml) and IL-7 (around 5 ng/ml). Each coculture contained roughly 5 x 10^4 normal T cells, roughly 5 x 10^4 target cells and bispecific antibody in 75 to 100 ul and was incubated for about 16 hours at 37 degrees C. Every bispecific antibody was made of two single-chain variable fragments expressed in a single-chain diabody format with a His tag. The effector T cells were obtained from healthy human donors, with peripheral blood mononuclear cells isolated from leukapheresis samples by Ficoll density gradient centrifugation.

Sequencing input: healthy donor T cells cultured with leukemia cells. Here the chain combines TRBV7-2 and TRBJ2-1; the D gene cannot be named for sure. The sequence was collected from a human donor in good health. Some clones in this sample may be carry-over from other donors' samples. The CDR3: CASSPGADEQFF. In nucleotides, the sequence is TGTGCCAGCAGTCCTGGCGCGGATGAGCAGTTCTTC.